These 17 T cell receptor beta chains were sequenced from one sample in a study of memory CD8 T cells in hepatitis C reinfection. Assay: immunoSEQ multiplex PCR; the TCRdb copy retains only in-frame clones and omits some. The table lists around 47,000 clones, more than 75% of them singletons. Regarding time point: peak reinfection, 3 to 8 weeks after reinfection detection. No in vitro expansion preceded TCR sequencing of the sorted cells. Sequencing input: naive CD8+ T cells sorted from blood. Receptors were obtained from a man younger than 30 with hepatitis C virus infection.

J is TRBJ2-5 and V is TRBV7-6; TRBD2 is a possible D gene (5 bases). The V end lost 3 bases, the J end lost 1 base, and 9 bases lay between the germline ends. Germline V gives CDR1 SGHVS, CDR2 FNYEAQ. The CDR3 sequence is 14 residues long. CDR3 protein: CASSFPGSQETQYF. In DNA form, the CDR3 reads TGTGCCAGCAGCTTTCCGGGGAGCCAAGAGACCCAGTACTTC. Full variable domain (remainder filled in from reference TRBV7-6 and TRBJ2-5): GAGVSQSPRYKVTKRGQDVALRCDPISGHVSLYWYRQALGQGPEFLTYFNYEAQQDKSGLPNDRFSAERPEGSISTLTIQRTEQRDSAMYRCASSFPGSQETQYFGPGTRLLVL.

This rearrangement joins TRBV28 to TRBJ2-7; tentatively, D is TRBD2 (6 bases). The CDR3 runs 15 residues. Between the trimmed V and J ends, which lost 5 bases and 6 bases, there was a span of 20 bases. CDR1 is MDHEN and CDR2 is SYDVKM in the germline V gene. The CDR3 sequence is CASSPWTTFGSEQYF. The DNA of the CDR3 is TGTGCCAGCAGTCCCTGGACTACCTTTGGGAGCGAGCAGTACTTC.

J is TRBJ1-1 and V is TRBV7-9; D perhaps matches TRBD1 (6 bases). The V end was cut by 9 bases, the J end by 5 bases, with 10 bases between. CDR1 and CDR2 from the germline V gene are SEHNR and FQNEAQ (reference sequence). CDR3 size: 11 residues. CDR3 residues: CASRGGTEAFF. CDR3 in DNA: TGTGCCAGTAGGGGGGGTACTGAAGCTTTCTTT.

The chain uses TRBV30 and TRBJ1-3, with no clear D. The V and J ends lost 5 bases and 0 bases respectively, with 8 bases between them. Germline values: CDR1 GTSNPN, CDR2 SVGIG (reference sequence). The CDR3 has 13 residues. The CDR3 region is CAWELASGNTIYF. CDR3 DNA sequence: TGTGCCTGGGAACTCGCCTCTGGAAACACCATATATTTT.

The chain is built from TRBV6-6 and TRBJ2-3; D ambiguous. This CDR3 contains 15 residues. Trimming pared 0 bases from V and 6 bases from J, leaving 13 bases between. The germline V gene has CDR1 MNHNY and CDR2 SVGAGI (reference sequence). The CDR3 sequence is CASSYSVAVGDTQYF. Written as DNA, the CDR3 is TGTGCCAGCAGTTACTCTGTGGCGGTTGGGGATACGCAGTATTTT.

This clone has more than one count but fewer than ten. This chain links TRBV6-6 with TRBJ1-1; perhaps TRBD1 as D (6 bases). The CDR3 spans 14 residues. V was shortened by 7 bases and J by 10 bases, with 22 bases between the two germline ends. Germline CDR1 reads MNHNY; CDR2 reads SVGAGI (reference sequence). CDR3 nucleotide sequence: TGTGCCAGCATTATCCCCCTAAGGGACACCCTAGCTTTCTTT. Encoded protein: CASIIPLRDTLAFF.

This chain uses TRBV5-1 with TRBJ2-2, with TRBD1 matching over 9 bases. Losses at the gene ends were 2 bases for V and 2 bases for J; bases not matched to a gene: 4. The CDR3 totals 16 residues. Germline values: CDR1 SGHRS, CDR2 YFSETQ. CDR3 nucleotides: TGCGCCAGCAGCTTCCCGGGACAGGGAAACACCGGGGAGCTGTTTTTT. Protein: CASSFPGQGNTGELFF.

The J gene is TRBJ2-7, the V gene TRBV4-1, with TRBD1 identical over 7 bases. This CDR3 comprises 13 residues. V shed 1 base, J shed 7 bases, and the junction held 4 bases outside the gene matches. Germline V gene lookup returns CDR1 MGHRA and CDR2 YSYEKL. The CDR3 is CASSQGRGREQYF. DNA of the CDR3: TGCGCCAGCAGCCAAGGCAGGGGGAGAGAGCAGTACTTC.

This clone was found a few times. The chain links TRBV2 to TRBJ2-2, with a possible D match to TRBD1 (6 bases). The germline V gene has CDR1 SNHLY and CDR2 FYNNEI. The CDR3 has 15 amino acids. The V end lost 6 bases, the J end lost 0 bases, and 11 bases lay between the germline ends. The CDR3 DNA reads as TGTGCCAGCAGCCGGGACACCTCGAACACCGGGGAGCTGTTTTTT. Translation: CASSRDTSNTGELFF.

The chain is built from TRBV14 and TRBJ1-1, with 9 bases that match TRBD1. Per the germline V gene, CDR1 is SGHDN and CDR2 is FVKESK. CDR3 length: 13 amino acids. V trimming: 3 bases; J trimming: 4 bases; junction bases outside the gene matches: 0. The CDR3 loop reads CASSQTGGTEAFF. In DNA form, the CDR3 reads TGTGCCAGCAGCCAGACAGGGGGCACTGAAGCTTTCTTT.

The rearrangement links TRBV7-6 to TRBJ1-5; TRBD1 is a possible D gene (6 bases). CDR1 is SGHVS, CDR2 FNYEAQ, per germline. V dropped 4 bases and J dropped 4 bases, with 8 bases sitting between them. CDR3 length: 13 residues. CDR3 coding DNA: TGTGCCAGCAGCTCAGGGGTTAATCAGCCCCAGCATTTT. Amino acid sequence: CASSSGVNQPQHF.

DNA for the CDR3: TGTGCCACCGCATCCCGGGCAGGGGACACTGAAGCTTTCTTT. Protein: CATASRAGDTEAFF. V is TRBV6-1 and J is TRBJ1-1; TRBD1 might be the D (6 bases). The germline CDR1 and CDR2 sequences are MNHNS and SASEGT. With 10 bases removed from V and 3 bases from J, the gap between germline ends came to 18 bases. The CDR3 spans 14 residues.

The CDR3 sequence: CASSQESLSGYNEQFF. The CDR3 coding sequence is TGCGCCAGCAGCCAAGAGTCCCTCAGCGGCTACAATGAGCAGTTCTTC. V gene TRBV4-3 combines with J gene TRBJ2-1; D possibly corresponds to TRBD2 (5 bases). The CDR3 loop spans 16 amino acids. Trimming shortened V by 0 bases and J by 3 bases, and 12 bases separated the two germline ends. Per germline, CDR1 LGHNA and CDR2 YSLEER.

The V gene is TRBV9, the J gene TRBJ2-3, with D perhaps TRBD1 (6 bases). The CDR3 has 15 amino acids. V lost 3 bases and J lost 3, with 14 bases in between. Per germline, CDR1 SGDLS and CDR2 YYNGEE. CDR3 region: CASSEGVDRTDTQYF. DNA of the CDR3: TGTGCCAGCAGCGAGGGGGTCGACAGAACAGATACGCAGTATTTT.

Only one count was recorded for this clone. The V call is TRBV5-1, the J call TRBJ1-5, with D possibly matching TRBD1 (6 bases). Germline V gene sequence: CDR1 SGHRS, CDR2 YFSETQ. The CDR3 runs to 14 residues. V dropped 4 bases and J dropped 2 bases, with 10 bases sitting between them. The CDR3 loop is CASSQTGGNQPQHF. For the CDR3, the DNA is TGCGCCAGCAGCCAGACAGGAGGCAATCAGCCCCAGCATTTT.

The V gene is TRBV7-6, the J gene TRBJ2-7; the D gene is possibly TRBD2 (6 bases). The V end lost 0 bases, the J end lost 3 bases, and 6 bases lay between the germline ends. The CDR3 spans 13 residues. Germline-derived CDR1 and CDR2 are SGHVS and FNYEAQ. The CDR3 DNA reads TGTGCCAGCAGCTTAGCGGGAGGCTACGAGCAGTACTTC. This sequence encodes CASSLAGGYEQYF.

In regard to this clone: The same CDR3 also results from other DNA sequences found in this sample. The chain joins TRBV19 to TRBJ1-1; D gene ambiguous. V lost 1 base, J lost 0 bases, and 3 bases lay in between. The CDR3 consists of 13 residues. In germline, CDR1 is LNHDA, CDR2 SQIVND (reference sequence). The CDR3 loop is CASSIVLNTEAFF. As DNA, the CDR3 is TGTGCCAGTAGTATAGTATTGAACACTGAAGCTTTCTTT.